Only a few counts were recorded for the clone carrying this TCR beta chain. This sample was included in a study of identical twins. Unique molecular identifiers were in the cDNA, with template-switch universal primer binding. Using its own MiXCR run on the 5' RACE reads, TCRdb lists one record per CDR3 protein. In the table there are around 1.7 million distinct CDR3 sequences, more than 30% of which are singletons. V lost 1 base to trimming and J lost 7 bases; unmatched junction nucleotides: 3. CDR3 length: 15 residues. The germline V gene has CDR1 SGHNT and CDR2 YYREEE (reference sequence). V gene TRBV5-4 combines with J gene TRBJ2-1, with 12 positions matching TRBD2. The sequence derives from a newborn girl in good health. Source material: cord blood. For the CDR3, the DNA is TGTGCCAGCAGCTTGTCTAGCGGGAGGGGGAATGAGCAGTTCTTC. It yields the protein CASSLSSGRGNEQFF.